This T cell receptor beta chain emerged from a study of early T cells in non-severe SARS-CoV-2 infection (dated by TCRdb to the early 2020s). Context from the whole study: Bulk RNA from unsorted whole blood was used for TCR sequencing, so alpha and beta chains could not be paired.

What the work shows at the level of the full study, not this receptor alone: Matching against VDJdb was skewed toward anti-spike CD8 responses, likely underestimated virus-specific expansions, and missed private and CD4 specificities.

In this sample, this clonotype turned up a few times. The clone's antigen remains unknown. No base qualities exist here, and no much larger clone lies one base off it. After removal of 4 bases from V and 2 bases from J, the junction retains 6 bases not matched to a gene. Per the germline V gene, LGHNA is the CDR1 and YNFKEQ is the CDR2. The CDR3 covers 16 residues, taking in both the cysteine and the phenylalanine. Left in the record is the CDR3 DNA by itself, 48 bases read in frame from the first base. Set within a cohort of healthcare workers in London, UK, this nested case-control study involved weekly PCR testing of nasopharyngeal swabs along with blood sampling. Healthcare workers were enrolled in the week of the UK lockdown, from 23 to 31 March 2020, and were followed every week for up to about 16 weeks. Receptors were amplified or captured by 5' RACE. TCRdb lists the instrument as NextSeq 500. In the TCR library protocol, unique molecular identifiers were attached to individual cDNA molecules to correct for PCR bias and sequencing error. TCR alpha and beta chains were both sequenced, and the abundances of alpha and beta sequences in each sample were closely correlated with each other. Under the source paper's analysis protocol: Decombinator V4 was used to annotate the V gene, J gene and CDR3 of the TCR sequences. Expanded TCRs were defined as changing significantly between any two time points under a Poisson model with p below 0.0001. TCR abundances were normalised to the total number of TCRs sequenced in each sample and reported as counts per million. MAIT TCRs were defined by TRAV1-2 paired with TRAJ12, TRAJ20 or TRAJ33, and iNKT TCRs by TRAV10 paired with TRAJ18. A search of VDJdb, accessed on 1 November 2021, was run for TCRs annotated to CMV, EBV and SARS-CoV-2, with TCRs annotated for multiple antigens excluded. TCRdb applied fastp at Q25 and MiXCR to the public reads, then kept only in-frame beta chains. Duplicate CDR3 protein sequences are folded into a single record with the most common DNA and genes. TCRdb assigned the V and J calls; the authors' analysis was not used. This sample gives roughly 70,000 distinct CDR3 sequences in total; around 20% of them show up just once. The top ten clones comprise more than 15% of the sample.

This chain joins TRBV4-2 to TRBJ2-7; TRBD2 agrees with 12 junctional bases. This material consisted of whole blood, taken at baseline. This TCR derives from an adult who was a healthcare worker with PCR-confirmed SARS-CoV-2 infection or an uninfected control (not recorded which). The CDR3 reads CASSPNPSGGAYEQYF. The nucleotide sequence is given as TGTGCCAGCAGCCCCAATCCTAGCGGGGGGGCCTACGAGCAGTACTTC.